The source of this TCR beta chain is a study of long-term antiretroviral therapy in people with HIV (dated by TCRdb to 2022 to 2024). For the study in its entirety: The earliest samples were collected roughly a decade before the 2015 WHO recommendation for immediate ART, at a time when ART was usually postponed until CD4 counts fell. No cross-contamination during QIAcube processing was seen in test extractions of a monoclonal T-cell line run alongside around 34 polyclonal samples. A retrospective serial study tested whether ART initiation and durable HIV suppression were associated with changes in peripheral blood TRB repertoire composition and diversity. From some 30 adults with confirmed HIV infection, the cohort provided 150 to 200 cryopreserved PBMC samples, gathered serially across a mean of around 6 years (range 1-12). Among the 30 or so participants with HIV, ten to twelve were female. Results and caveats for the whole study, not just this receptor: The samples span the years 2004 to 2017, and the ART regimens used at that time may not be as effective as current regimens. A significant increase in TRB diversity was found to be associated with ART initiation, although TRB diversity was observed to remain significantly below that of transplant donor controls even after long-term ART. The repertoire was dominated across all time points by expanded TRB clones identified before ART initiation, although this dominance was seen to fluctuate and to decrease in many PLHIV after ART. HIV repertoires had narrower CDR3 length ranges than controls, and the network structure suggested an antigen-experienced repertoire that shifted only slightly toward naive after ART. Since PBMC availability was limited, sequencing covered only the TCR beta chain, with no alpha chain pairing. Because pre-ART samples had limited cell numbers, profiling was done on unsorted PBMC rather than on sorted CD4+ and CD8+ T cells. Inferences about post-ART repertoire changes were limited because no data were available on ART adherence, viral resistance or therapy changes.

The CDR3 spans 13 residues, from the cysteine through the phenylalanine. The kept DNA is CDR3 alone, 39 bases in frame from the first base. Trimming at the junction amounts to 4 bases on V and 7 bases on J, and the germline ends lie 13 bases apart. CDR1 and CDR2 were assigned from the germline V gene (reference sequence) as GTSNPN and SVGIG. The immunoSEQ hsTCRB v3.0 assay was used at survey level resolution to sequence the TRB variable region. The target sequencing depth for TRB was roughly 40,000-55,000 T-cell genomes per sample. Pooled TRB libraries were sequenced on an Illumina MiSeq with a v3 150-cycle kit. Per the original workflow: Repertoire analysis was performed in R inside a reproducible Nextflow workflow that covered QC, data transformation and analysis. LymphoSeq2, an R package for exploring AIRR-Seq data, was used to implement the custom analyses. Several samples that yielded fewer than 5000 total TRB sequences were excluded, so that around 190 HIV repertoires were analyzed. Among the 180 to 200 HIV repertoires that were kept, roughly 59 were collected before ART initiation and over 120 were collected after ART initiation. Repertoires were downsampled to 5000 TRB nucleotide sequences, and summary statistics were averaged over 100 downsampling iterations. The analysis kept only TRB sequences whose CDR3 regions were at least seven amino acids long. Diversity was measured with a Shannon entropy-derived clonality score and the Gini coefficient. In repertoire networks, the top 5000 CDR3 amino acid sequences were linked whenever an edit distance of one separated two sequences. For TRB CDR3 amino acid sequences, antigen specificity groups and MHC restriction were predicted with GLIPH2. CDR3 amino acid sequences were matched against VDJdb and McPAS-TCR to flag known CMV, EBV, HIV or tissue antigen associations. Pre-ART, post-ART and control groups were compared with Wilcoxon signed-rank tests and Holm-Bonferroni correction. Drawn from immuneACCESS, this table holds only the in-frame rearrangements with V and J called that TCRdb kept. Clones are partly lost; checked studies trace under half to an unresolved V gene and leave the rest unexplained. D and trimming come from the DNA, and the V and J calls and clone size come from that table. For this sample there are over 10,000 clones; approximately 80% appear just once. The leading ten clones occupy approximately 18% of the sample.

Inclusion was restricted to participants for whom at least one PBMC sample before ART initiation and at least two post-ART samples were available. Treatment was received in the United States of America by all participants with HIV. Cryopreserved samples of about 0.95-11 million PBMC were thawed and washed before DNA extraction. At the time of the earliest PBMC sample for each participant with HIV, ages ranged from roughly 20 to 60 years. PBMC samples from each participant spanned 1-4 timepoints before ART initiation and 2-8 timepoints after ART initiation, with a median of 7 samples. For every participant, serial HIV viral load, CD4+ T-cell count, ART history and demographic data were obtained. Genomic DNA was extracted from unsorted PBMC with a Qiagen kit on a QIAcube, with processing performed in batches of 12 samples. On this clone itself: No antigen is known for it. No base-level quality is on record; no much larger clone is a single base apart.

This TCR was sampled from a woman in her forties with HIV. The chain employs TRBV30 and TRBJ2-2; a tentative D call is TRBD2 (6 bases match). Sequencing used unsorted PBMCs, obtained 0.5 years before starting antiretroviral therapy. The encoded CDR3 is CAWKGPRGGELFF. The DNA sequence reads TGTGCCTGGAAGGGGCCGCGGGGCGGGGAGCTGTTTTTT.